This T cell receptor (beta chain) emerged from a study of T cell clones after liver transplantation. In germline, CDR1 is SGHAT, CDR2 FQNNGV. The V gene end was trimmed by 6 bases and the J gene end by 9 bases; junction bases not matched to a gene: 6. The CDR3 contains 14 residues. Whole-study results and caveats: Circulating graft-donor-reactive CD4 TCRbeta sequences fell significantly post-transplant in most of the 8 subjects.

This clone came up a few times. Its antigen is unidentified. The data were produced by immunoSEQ multiplex PCR, yet TCRdb's version contains in-frame clones alone and is incomplete. The table records 50,000 or so clones, 55% to 75% of them present only once. The genes are TRBV11-2 and TRBJ1-6; TRBD1 aligns across 9 bases. The receptor comes from a human patient who received a liver transplant. Some T cells may be provided by the graft donor. This sample comprised CD4+ T cells from blood, obtained 54 months after liver transplant. CDR3 nucleotide sequence: TGTGCCAGCAGGGAACAGGGGGCAGGTTCACCCCTCCACTTT. Encoded protein: CASREQGAGSPLHF.